The sequence of this TCR beta chain was determined in a study of neurological immune-mediated disorders. General study points: None of the CDR3 amino acid sequences found in expanded clones was shared across subjects. This suggests that the TCR-beta repertoires were private in all groups.

This clonotype was seen repeatedly, ten times or more. Its antigen is unknown. Documented time point: longitudinal time-point 2. Source material was 2 million unsorted PBMCs, stored at -80 °C in RNAlater. A 10-nucleotide random UMI tagged transcripts in template-switch 5'RACE cDNA synthesis. MiXCR, run by TCRdb on the 5' RACE reads, gives a single entry per CDR3 protein. The data hold 70,000 to 95,000 distinct CDR3 sequences, with approximately 13% observed a single time. The germline V gene has CDR1 DFQATT and CDR2 SNEGSKA (reference sequence). The CDR3 has 14 amino acids. With V trimmed by 4 bases and J by 4 bases, 4 bases remained unmatched.

The chain employs TRBV20-1 and TRBJ2-3; the match to TRBD2 covers 11 bases. The sequenced sample consisted of PBMCs. This clonotype was sampled from a female donor with HTLV-1-associated myelopathy (HAM/TSP). CDR3: CSAIAGGQSDTQYF. The DNA of the CDR3 is TGCAGTGCTATAGCGGGGGGGCAGTCAGATACGCAGTATTTT.